The present T cell receptor beta chain was sequenced within a study of blood T cell repertoires in COVID-19. Repertoires were generated with immunoSEQ multiplex PCR, while TCRdb's copy carries only in-frame clones and drops some. Here the sample spans 95,000 to 150,000 clones, over 75% being singletons. Germline-derived CDR1 and CDR2 are MNHNY and SVGAGI (reference sequence). V was pared by 2 bases and J by 2 bases, with 12 bases between. The CDR3 is made up of 15 amino acids. The chain has TRBV6-6 and TRBJ1-1; TRBD1 is a possible D gene (6 bases). The sequence was collected from a woman between 65 and 79 years old with acute or convalescent COVID-19. Material for sequencing was peripheral blood. CDR3 amino acids: CASSYEGGVNTEAFF. The CDR3 DNA sequence: TGTGCCAGCAGTTACGAGGGGGGGGTCAACACTGAAGCTTTCTTT.